This T cell receptor (beta chain) was sequenced during a study of blood T cell repertoires in COVID-19. The assay was immunoSEQ multiplex PCR, and TCRdb's table has in-frame clones only and misses some. This sample yields roughly 100,000 clones, of which about nine tenths are seen a single time; less than 2% belongs to the top ten. The CDR3 runs to 17 residues. Deletions cut 3 bases from V and 2 bases from J, with 17 bases between. Germline-derived CDR1 and CDR2 are SGDLS and YYNGEE. This TCR was sampled from a woman aged 45-60 years with COVID-19, enrolled during active disease. Sequenced material: peripheral blood. This chain uses TRBV9 with TRBJ2-2; possible D gene TRBD2, 5 bases. CDR3 DNA: TGTGCCAGCAGCGCTCCCTCGACCGGGGATAACACCGGGGAGCTGTTTTTT. Its translation is CASSAPSTGDNTGELFF. The full variable domain, rest sourced from reference TRBV9 and TRBJ2-2, is DSGVTQTPKHLITATGQRVTLRCSPRSGDLSVYWYQQSLDQGLQFLIQYYNGEERAKGNILERFSAQQFPDLHSELNLSSLELGDSALYFCASSAPSTGDNTGELFFGEGSRLTVL.